This TCR beta chain was observed in a study of T-cell memory formation after mild COVID-19. Study observations and caveats: CD4+ contracting clones were found mainly in CM and EM, and CD8+ ones in EMRA. Some responding clones appeared in pre-infection memory, suggesting cross-reactive memory joined. Later expanders leaned CD4+, whereas day 15 to 85 contracting clones were balanced CD4/CD8.

Turning to this clonotype: Antigen specificity is unknown.

Per the germline V gene, CDR1 is SGHTA and CDR2 is FQGNSA. CDR3 length: 13 residues. The germline V and J ends were trimmed by 6 bases and 7 bases, with 16 bases remaining between them. TCRdb re-derived calls from the 5' RACE reads in MiXCR, one entry per CDR3 protein. The sample shows roughly 450,000 distinct CDR3 sequences, 15% to 20% of them seen only once. Sequenced input: PBMCs or a T cell subset sorted from them (not recorded which). The rearrangement joins TRBV7-2 to TRBJ2-7, with D perhaps TRBD2 (5 bases). The sequence was collected from a man in his late teens or twenties who had mild COVID-19 (a few samples of this study predate the infection). Cell type and time point are not known. CDR3 coding DNA: TGTGCCAGCAGTTTCACAACGTCGGGGGAGCAGTACTTC. This translates into CASSFTTSGEQYF.